Listed below are T cell receptor beta chains from one sample, sequenced in a study of radiotherapy plus CTLA-4 blockade in lung cancer. Data came from immunoSEQ multiplex PCR; TCRdb stores just in-frame clones and leaves some out. Here the sample spans fewer than 50,000 clones, approximately 86% being singletons. This sample comprised peripheral blood, obtained from a patient treated with radiotherapy plus ipilimumab. These receptor sequences come from a human donor with non-small cell lung cancer whose response to radiotherapy plus ipilimumab could not be evaluated. CDR3s include the opening cysteine and the closing phenylalanine or tryptophan. A D gene is named only where the DNA matches it firmly. For some rows the clone size is stated as once, few or many, or as a class when expanded; others skip it.

j_call d_call clone_size v_call cdr3_nt cdr3_aa
TRBJ2-1 TRBD1 - TRBV4-1 TGCGCCAGCAGCCAAGATCTGGGACAGGAATACAATGAGCAGTTCTTC CASSQDLGQEYNEQFF
TRBJ1-1 - - TRBV6-1 TGTGCCAGCAGAGGATGGGAGCAGCCTGAAGCTTTCTTT CASRGWEQPEAFF
TRBJ2-3 TRBD2 - TRBV7-6 TGTGCCAGCAGCTTAGACGGGGGGGCAGTAGATACGCAGTATTTT CASSLDGGAVDTQYF
TRBJ2-4 - - TRBV5-6 TGTGCCAGCAGCTTGGAAGTAGGAGGAGCCAAAAACATTCAGTACTTC CASSLEVGGAKNIQYF
TRBJ2-2 - - TRBV6-1 TGTGCCAGCTGGATAGGGGGATCGAACACCGGGGAGCTGTTTTTT CASWIGGSNTGELFF
TRBJ2-3 TRBD1 - TRBV18 TGTGCCAGCTCGTCAAAGGGGGCCACAGATACGCAGTATTTT CASSSKGATDTQYF
TRBJ2-7 TRBD1 - TRBV6-1 TGTGCCAGCAGTGAAAGGGGGCGGAGCGGCGGCCTATCTATCGAGCAGTACTTC CASSERGRSGGLSIEQYF
TRBJ1-1 - - TRBV7-8 TGTGCCAGCAGCCTATTAGACAGGCTGAACACTGAAGCTTTCTTT CASSLLDRLNTEAFF
TRBJ2-1 - - TRBV6-6 TGTGCCAGCAGTCCAGGGGCAGGGGCGTCAAACAATGAGCAGTTCTTC CASSPGAGASNNEQFF
TRBJ2-2 - - TRBV5-1 TGCGCCAGCAGGGCCCAAACGGGGGTTAGCGGGGAGCTGTTTTTT CASRAQTGVSGELFF
TRBJ1-5 - - TRBV28 TGTGCCAGCAGTCCACAAGCGGTGGCCCCCAATCAGCCCCAGCATTTT CASSPQAVAPNQPQHF
TRBJ2-1 - - TRBV5-1 TGCGCCAGCAGTCCGGGCTACAATGAGCAGTTCTTC CASSPGYNEQFF
TRBJ2-5 - once TRBV25-1 TGTGCCAGCAGTGAATGGGCTGGTCAAGAGACCCAGTACTTC CASSEWAGQETQYF
TRBJ2-3 TRBD1 - TRBV12-5 TGTGCTAGTGGTTTATTCACTCCCGGACAGGGGGGGCAGTATTTT CASGLFTPGQGGQYF
TRBJ2-1 - - TRBV7-8 TGTGCCAGCAGATTTCTAGCATCTGAGCAGTTCTTC CASRFLASEQFF
TRBJ2-1 TRBD1 - TRBV5-1 TGCGCCAGCAGCTTGGCAACCGACAGGGGGCACAATGAGCAGTTCTTC CASSLATDRGHNEQFF
TRBJ2-1 TRBD2 - TRBV13 TGTGCCAGCAGCTTAACTAGCGGGAGGGTGAATGAGCAGTTCTTC CASSLTSGRVNEQFF
TRBJ1-3 - - TRBV6-1 TGTGCCAGCACCTATGACAGGCCTCCTGGAAACACCATATATTTT CASTYDRPPGNTIYF
TRBJ1-1 TRBD1 - TRBV19 TGTGCCAGTAGTATGGCGGCAGGGGGACCGGCGAACACTGAAGCTTTCTTT CASSMAAGGPANTEAFF
TRBJ2-5 - - TRBV9 TGTGCCAGCAGCGTTGGGGCGCAAGAGACCCAGTACTTC CASSVGAQETQYF
TRBJ1-4 - - TRBV7-9 TGTGCCACTTGGCAGGGCGACGAAAAACTGTTTTTT CATWQGDEKLFF
TRBJ2-3 - - TRBV28 TGTGCCAGCAGTTTAGGGCAGGGGAGCACAGATACGCAGTATTTT CASSLGQGSTDTQYF
TRBJ1-4 TRBD1 - TRBV2 TGTGCCAGCAGGGGACAGGGGACGACTAATGAAAAACTGTTTTTT CASRGQGTTNEKLFF
TRBJ1-1 - - TRBV7-8 TGTGCCAGCAGCTTGACAGGAAACACTGAAGCTTTCTTT CASSLTGNTEAFF
TRBJ2-7 - once TRBV21-1 TGTGCCAGCAGCGAATCCGGGACAGGGGGCTTCCCCACCCACCCACCCCCTAACTACGAGCAGTACTTC CASSESGTGGFPTHPPPNYEQYF
TRBJ1-6 - once TRBV15 TGTGCCACCAGGAGCTCCTATAATTCACCCCTCCACTTT CATRSSYNSPLHF
TRBJ1-1 - - TRBV28 TGTGCCAGCAGGCTTCCTATGCAGGGGCGGCCTGAAGCTTTCTTT CASRLPMQGRPEAFF